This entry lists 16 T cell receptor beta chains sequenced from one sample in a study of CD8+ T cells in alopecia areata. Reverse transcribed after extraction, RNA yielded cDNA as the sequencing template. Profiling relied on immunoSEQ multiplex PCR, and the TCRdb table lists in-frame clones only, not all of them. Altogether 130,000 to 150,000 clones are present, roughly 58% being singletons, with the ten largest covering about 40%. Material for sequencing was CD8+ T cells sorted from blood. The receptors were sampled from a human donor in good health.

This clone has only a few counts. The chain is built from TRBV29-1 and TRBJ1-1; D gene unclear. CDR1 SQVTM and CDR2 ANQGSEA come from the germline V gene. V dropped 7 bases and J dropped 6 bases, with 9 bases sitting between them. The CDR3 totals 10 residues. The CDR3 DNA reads TGCAGCGCCCAGGACGCTGAAGCTTTCTTT. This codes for CSAQDAEAFF.

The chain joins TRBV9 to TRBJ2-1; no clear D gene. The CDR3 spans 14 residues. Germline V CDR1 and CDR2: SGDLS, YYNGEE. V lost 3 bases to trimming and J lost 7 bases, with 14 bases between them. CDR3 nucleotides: TGTGCCAGCAGCGAGGATCTAGGAAGAAATGAGCAGTTCTTC. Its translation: CASSEDLGRNEQFF.

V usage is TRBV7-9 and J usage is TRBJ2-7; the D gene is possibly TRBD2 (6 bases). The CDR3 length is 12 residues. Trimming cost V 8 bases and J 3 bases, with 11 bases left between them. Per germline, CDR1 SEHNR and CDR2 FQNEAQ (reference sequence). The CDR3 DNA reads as TGTGCCAGCGATGGAGGGATCTACGAGCAGTACTTC. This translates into CASDGGIYEQYF.

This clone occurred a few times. CDR3 bases: TGTGCCAGCAGCGCGGATAGGGTCAATGAGCAGTTCTTC. Protein sequence: CASSADRVNEQFF. The V call is TRBV7-9, the J call TRBJ2-1; D is undetermined. This CDR3 contains 13 residues. Trimming removed 5 bases at V and 6 bases at J, with 11 bases between. The V gene's germline CDR1 is SEHNR and CDR2 FQNEAQ (reference sequence).

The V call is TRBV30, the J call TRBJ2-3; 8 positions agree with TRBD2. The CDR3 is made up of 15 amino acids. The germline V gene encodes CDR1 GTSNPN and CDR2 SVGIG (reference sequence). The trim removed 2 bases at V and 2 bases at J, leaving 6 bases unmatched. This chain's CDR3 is CAWSFPAGDTDTQYF. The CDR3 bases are TGTGCCTGGAGTTTTCCAGCGGGGGACACAGATACGCAGTATTTT.

CDR3 bases: TGTGCCAGCAGAATGGAGGGGGCGACTGAAGCTTTCTTT. The encoded protein is CASRMEGATEAFF. The V gene is TRBV2, the J gene TRBJ1-1, with 7 bases identical to TRBD1. The CDR3 is made up of 13 amino acids. Germline V gene data show CDR1 as SNHLY and CDR2 as FYNNEI. The V segment lost 6 bases and the J segment 5 bases; nucleotides outside the gene matches: 6.

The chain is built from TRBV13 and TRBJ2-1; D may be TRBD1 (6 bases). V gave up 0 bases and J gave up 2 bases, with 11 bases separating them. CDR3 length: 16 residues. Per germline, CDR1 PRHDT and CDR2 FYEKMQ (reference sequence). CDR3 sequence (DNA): TGTGCCAGCAGCTTAGGACGAGGGGGTACCTACAATGAGCAGTTCTTC. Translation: CASSLGRGGTYNEQFF.

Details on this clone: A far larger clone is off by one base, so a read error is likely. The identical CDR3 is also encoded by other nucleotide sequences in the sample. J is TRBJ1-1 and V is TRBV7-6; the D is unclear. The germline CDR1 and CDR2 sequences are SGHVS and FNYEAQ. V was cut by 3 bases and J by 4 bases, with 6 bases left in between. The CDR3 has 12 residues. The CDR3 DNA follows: TGTGCCAGCAGCTTGGGTGTCACTGAAGCTTTCTTT. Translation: CASSLGVTEAFF.

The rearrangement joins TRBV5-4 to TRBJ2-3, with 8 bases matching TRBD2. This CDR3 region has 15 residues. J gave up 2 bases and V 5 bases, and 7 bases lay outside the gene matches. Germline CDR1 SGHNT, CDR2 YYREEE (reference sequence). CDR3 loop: CASRSPGLDTDTQYF. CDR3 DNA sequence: TGTGCCAGCAGATCCCCGGGACTAGACACAGATACGCAGTATTTT.

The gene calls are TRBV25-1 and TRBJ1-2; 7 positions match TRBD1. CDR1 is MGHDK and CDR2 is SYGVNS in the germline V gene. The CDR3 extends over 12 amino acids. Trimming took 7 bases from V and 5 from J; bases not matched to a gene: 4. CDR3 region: CASNTGEYGYTF. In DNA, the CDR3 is TGTGCCAGCAATACAGGGGAATATGGCTACACCTTC.

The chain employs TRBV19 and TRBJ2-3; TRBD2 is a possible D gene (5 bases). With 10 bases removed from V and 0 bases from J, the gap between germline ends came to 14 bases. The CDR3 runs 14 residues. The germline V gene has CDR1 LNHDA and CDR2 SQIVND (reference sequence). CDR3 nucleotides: TGTGCCACTCAGACTATTCTTAGCACAGATACGCAGTATTTT. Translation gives CATQTILSTDTQYF.

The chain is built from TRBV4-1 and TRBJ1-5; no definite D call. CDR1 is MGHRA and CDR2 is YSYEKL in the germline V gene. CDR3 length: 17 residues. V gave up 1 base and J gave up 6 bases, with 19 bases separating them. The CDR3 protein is CASSQVGRPRMVQPQHF. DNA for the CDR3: TGCGCCAGCAGCCAAGTCGGGCGGCCCCGGATGGTTCAGCCCCAGCATTTT.

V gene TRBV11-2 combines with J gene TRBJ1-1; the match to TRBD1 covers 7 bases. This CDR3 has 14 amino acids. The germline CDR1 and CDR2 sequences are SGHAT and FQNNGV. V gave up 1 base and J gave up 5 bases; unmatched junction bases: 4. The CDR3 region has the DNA TGTGCCAGCAGCTTAGTTGCAGGGGGAACTGAAGCTTTCTTT. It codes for CASSLVAGGTEAFF.

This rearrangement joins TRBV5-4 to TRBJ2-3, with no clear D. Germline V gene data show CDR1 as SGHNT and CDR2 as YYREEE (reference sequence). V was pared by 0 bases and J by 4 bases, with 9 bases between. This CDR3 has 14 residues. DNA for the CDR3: TGTGCCAGCAGCTTGGTAGGCGCGGCAGATACGCAGTATTTT. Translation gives CASSLVGAADTQYF. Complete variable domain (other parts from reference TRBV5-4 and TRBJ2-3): ETGVTQSPTHLIKTRGQQVTLRCSSQSGHNTVSWYQQALGQGPQFIFQYYREEENGRGNFPPRFSGLQFPNYSSELNVNALELDDSALYLCASSLVGAADTQYFGPGTRLTVL.

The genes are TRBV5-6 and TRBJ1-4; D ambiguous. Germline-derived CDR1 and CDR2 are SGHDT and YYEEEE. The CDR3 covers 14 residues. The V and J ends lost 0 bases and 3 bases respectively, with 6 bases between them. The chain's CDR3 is CASSLGEPNEKLFF. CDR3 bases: TGTGCCAGCAGCTTGGGAGAGCCTAATGAAAAACTGTTTTTT.

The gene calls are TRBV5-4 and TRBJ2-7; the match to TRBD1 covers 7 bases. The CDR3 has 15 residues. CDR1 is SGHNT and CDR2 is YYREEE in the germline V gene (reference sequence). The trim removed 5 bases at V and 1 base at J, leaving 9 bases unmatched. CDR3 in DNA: TGTGCCAGCAGTACCGACAGGGAACCTTCCTACGAGCAGTACTTC. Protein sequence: CASSTDREPSYEQYF.